The 5 T cell receptor beta chains in this list originate from one sample, sequenced in a study of identical twins. One entry per CDR3 protein, called by TCRdb with MiXCR from the 5' RACE reads. The sample shows 1.5 million to 2 million distinct CDR3 sequences, roughly a third of them seen only once. Sequenced sample: cord blood. The receptors here all came from a newborn girl in good health.

Turning to this clonotype: Because the CDR3 is missing its conserved closing phenylalanine or tryptophan, this is likely a read error. The chain recombines TRBV29-1 with TRBJ2-3, with 7 bases lining up with TRBD1. This CDR3 has 16 amino acids. Germline V gene sequence: CDR1 SQVTM, CDR2 ANQGSEA. Trimming at V came to 4 bases and at J to 8 bases, leaving 18 bases not matched to a gene. This CDR3 reads CSVARRTGRVAGTQYY. CDR3 nucleotide sequence: TGCAGCGTTGCCCGAAGGACAGGCCGAGTGGCAGGTACGCAGTATTAT.

This clonotype has more than one count but fewer than ten. This chain uses TRBV12-5 with TRBJ2-3; 13 nucleotides align to TRBD2. Germline CDR1 is LGHNT and CDR2 is FRNRAP. The CDR3 runs 18 residues. Trimming at V came to 0 bases and at J to 2 bases, leaving 5 bases not matched to a gene. The CDR3 DNA follows: TGTGCTAGTGGTTTGGTACTAGCGGGGGGGCCTCACACAGATACGCAGTATTTT. Protein: CASGLVLAGGPHTDTQYF.

The gene calls are TRBV29-1 and TRBJ1-1; a weak D match, TRBD1 (6 bases). The CDR3 totals 15 residues. V lost 3 bases, J lost 5 bases, and 19 bases lay in between. Germline values: CDR1 SQVTM, CDR2 ANQGSEA. Written as DNA, the CDR3 is TGCAGCGTTGATCGGTCAGGGGTTTTTGGTACTGAAGCTTTCTTT. This sequence encodes CSVDRSGVFGTEAFF.

This clonotype has just a few counts. The chain has TRBV18 and TRBJ2-1, with D possibly TRBD2 on 6 matching bases. Trimming removed 6 bases at V and 2 bases at J, with 11 bases between. Germline-derived CDR1 and CDR2 are KGHSH and LQKENI. CDR3 length: 14 residues. CDR3 loop: CASSRIAAYNEQFF. In nucleotides, the CDR3 is TGTGCCAGCTCTCGGATAGCGGCCTACAATGAGCAGTTCTTC.

The chain links TRBV21-1 to TRBJ2-2; no DNA check was done on the table's D call, TRBD2. TRBV21-1 is shown as a pseudogene. CDR3 length: 16 residues. The CDR3, as DNA: TGTGCCAGCAGCAAAGGGACTAGCGGGAGCACCGGGGAGCTGTTTTTT. It specifies CASSKGTSGSTGELFF.